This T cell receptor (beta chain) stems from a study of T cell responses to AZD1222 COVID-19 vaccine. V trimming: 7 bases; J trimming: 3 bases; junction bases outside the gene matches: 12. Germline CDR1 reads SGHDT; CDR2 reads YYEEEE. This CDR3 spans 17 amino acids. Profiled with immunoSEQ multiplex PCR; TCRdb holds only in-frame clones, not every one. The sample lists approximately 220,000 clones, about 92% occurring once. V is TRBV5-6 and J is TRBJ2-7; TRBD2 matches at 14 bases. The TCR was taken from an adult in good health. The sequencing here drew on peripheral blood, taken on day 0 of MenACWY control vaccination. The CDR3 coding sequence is TGTGCCAGCCCGACTAGCGGGGGGGGCAGAATTTTCTACGAGCAGTACTTC. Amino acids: CASPTSGGGRIFYEQYF.